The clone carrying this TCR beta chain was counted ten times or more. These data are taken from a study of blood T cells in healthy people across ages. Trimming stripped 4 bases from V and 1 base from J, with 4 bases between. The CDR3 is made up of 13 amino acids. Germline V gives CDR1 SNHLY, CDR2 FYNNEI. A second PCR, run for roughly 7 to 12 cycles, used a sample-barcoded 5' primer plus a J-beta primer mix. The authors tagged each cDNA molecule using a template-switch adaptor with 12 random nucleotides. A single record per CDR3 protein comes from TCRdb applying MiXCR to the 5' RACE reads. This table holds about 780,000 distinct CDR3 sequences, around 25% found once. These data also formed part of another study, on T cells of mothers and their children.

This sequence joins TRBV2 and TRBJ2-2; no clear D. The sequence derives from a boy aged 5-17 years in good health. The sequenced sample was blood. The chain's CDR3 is CASSVENTGELFF. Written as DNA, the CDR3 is TGTGCCAGCAGTGTGGAGAACACCGGGGAGCTGTTTTTT. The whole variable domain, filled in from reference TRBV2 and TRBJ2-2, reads EPEVTQTPSHQVTQMGQEVILRCVPISNHLYFYWYRQILGQKVEFLVSFYNNEISEKSEIFDDQFSVERPDGSNFTLKIRSTKLEDSAMYFCASSVENTGELFFGEGSRLTVL.